Shown below are 27 T cell receptor beta chains from a single sample sequenced in a study of OX40 agonist ivuxolimab in advanced cancers. TCRdb keeps only in-frame clones here, not all; method: immunoSEQ multiplex PCR. Of some 50,000 clones listed, about 91% are singletons. This material consisted of CD4+ or CD8+ T cells sorted from blood, taken in a trial of the OX40 agonist ivuxolimab. Receptors originate from an adult with an advanced solid tumor such as melanoma, head and neck, liver or kidney cancer.

The chain joins TRBV9 to TRBJ1-1; 8 positions match TRBD1. The V gene's germline CDR1 is SGDLS and CDR2 YYNGEE. Trimming cost V 3 bases and J 2 bases; bases outside gene matches: 9. The CDR3 loop spans 16 amino acids. The DNA for the CDR3 is TGTGCCAGCAGCGGGCACCGGGACAGGCCTAACACTGAAGCTTTCTTT. It specifies CASSGHRDRPNTEAFF.

This clone is labeled as medium-sized (0.01 to 0.1%). The genes are TRBV6-5 and TRBJ1-1; 11 positions agree with TRBD1. Germline CDR1 reads MNHEY; CDR2 reads SVGAGI. This CDR3 comprises 15 residues. Germline trimming cut 5 bases from V and 2 bases from J; bases unmatched to any gene: 4. CDR3: CASSPGQGANTEAFF. CDR3 DNA sequence: TGTGCCAGCAGTCCTGGACAGGGGGCTAACACTGAAGCTTTCTTT.

The rearrangement links TRBV10-2 to TRBJ2-5; 8 bases align to TRBD2. Germline lookup yields CDR1 WSHSY and CDR2 SAAADI. The V gene end was trimmed by 2 bases and the J gene end by 1 base; junction bases not matched to a gene: 9. The CDR3 is 17 residues long. CDR3 region: CASSENAGGGIQETQYF. In nucleotides, the CDR3 is TGCGCCAGCAGTGAGAATGCCGGCGGGGGGATCCAAGAGACCCAGTACTTC.

In DNA form, the CDR3 reads TGTGCCAGCAGTTTAAGCGAGCAGTACTTC. Amino acid sequence: CASSLSEQYF. The gene calls are TRBV27 and TRBJ2-7, with D hard to call. Germline assignment: CDR1 MNHEY and CDR2 SMNVEV (reference sequence). The ends were cut back, 2 bases at V and 6 bases at J, with 2 bases in the middle. The CDR3 is 10 residues long.

This rearrangement joins TRBV28 to TRBJ1-1; perhaps TRBD1 as D (5 bases). Trimming cost V 2 bases and J 2 bases, with 15 bases left between them. The CDR3 is 16 residues long. CDR1 and CDR2 from the germline V gene are MDHEN and SYDVKM. CDR3 loop: CASSLTPRAGNTEAFF. The DNA of the CDR3 is TGTGCCAGCAGTTTAACGCCCAGGGCGGGCAACACTGAAGCTTTCTTT.

This clone was counted a single time. This chain connects TRBV5-6 to TRBJ2-7; D may be TRBD2 (5 bases). In germline, CDR1 is SGHDT, CDR2 YYEEEE. CDR3 length: 14 amino acids. The V end lost 4 bases, the J end lost 2 bases, and 13 bases lay between the germline ends. Here the CDR3 reads CASSAGMSTYEQYF. The CDR3 DNA is TGTGCCAGCAGCGCCGGGATGAGCACCTACGAGCAGTACTTC.

This clone was observed once. The rearrangement links TRBV7-2 to TRBJ1-2; TRBD1 might be the D (6 bases). Germline V gene sequence: CDR1 SGHTA, CDR2 FQGNSA. The germline V and J ends were trimmed by 2 bases and 4 bases, with 8 bases remaining between them. CDR3 size: 13 residues. CDR3 sequence: CASSLSGAYGYTF. The DNA of the CDR3 is TGTGCCAGCAGCTTATCGGGGGCCTATGGCTACACCTTC.

CDR3 amino acids: CASSLIPTRDSTYEQYF. The CDR3 region has the DNA TGTGCCAGCAGCTTGATCCCCACACGGGACAGTACCTACGAGCAGTACTTC. The chain couples TRBV11-1 to TRBJ2-7, with 7 bases matching TRBD1. The V segment lost 3 bases and the J segment 2 bases; nucleotides outside the gene matches: 13. This CDR3 is 17 amino acids long. Per the germline V gene, CDR1 is SGHAT and CDR2 is FQDESV (reference sequence).

The V and J genes are TRBV28 and TRBJ2-5, with 9 bases that match TRBD1. Trimming removed 6 bases from V and 5 bases from J; junction bases left unmatched: 7. The CDR3 covers 14 residues. Germline CDR1 is MDHEN and CDR2 is SYDVKM. The CDR3 protein is CASSPGTGRETQYF. The CDR3, as DNA: TGTGCCAGCAGCCCCGGGACAGGGCGGGAGACCCAGTACTTC.

V and J are TRBV9 and TRBJ2-3, with a weak D call TRBD2 (7 bases). Trimming took 3 bases from V and 5 from J, leaving 16 bases between them. There are 15 residues in the CDR3. CDR1 and CDR2 (germline): SGDLS, YYNGEE. The CDR3 bases are TGTGCCAGCAGCGCCGAAGGGGGGGCGGGAGATACGCAGTATTTT. It is translated as CASSAEGGAGDTQYF.

Only a few counts were recorded for this clone. The chain couples TRBV15 to TRBJ2-1; 9 nucleotides align to TRBD2. CDR3 length: 16 amino acids. CDR1 and CDR2 (germline): LNHNV, YYDKDF (reference sequence). V lost 3 bases to trimming and J lost 7 bases; unmatched junction nucleotides: 10. CDR3 residues: CATSREWGGRDNEQFF. The CDR3, as DNA: TGTGCCACCAGCAGGGAATGGGGCGGGAGGGATAATGAGCAGTTCTTC.

The chain joins TRBV7-3 to TRBJ1-2; D is perhaps TRBD1 (6 bases). V was shortened by 5 bases and J by 3 bases, with 19 bases between the two germline ends. The CDR3 totals 16 residues. CDR1 is SGHTA, CDR2 FQGTGA, per germline. CDR3 in DNA: TGTGCCAGCAGCCAAACGGCCAGGGGTCTTGACTATGGCTACACCTTC. Protein sequence: CASSQTARGLDYGYTF.

This clone was counted only a few times. This chain uses TRBV7-9 with TRBJ1-2; D might be TRBD1 (5 bases). Germline V gene lookup returns CDR1 SEHNR and CDR2 FQNEAQ (reference sequence). The CDR3 has 16 residues. V gave up 3 bases and J gave up 0 bases, with 14 bases separating them. CDR3 nucleotides: TGTGCCAGCAGCTTGGGGCAGGCATTAGCTAACTATGGCTACACCTTC. Amino acid sequence: CASSLGQALANYGYTF. Using reference TRBV7-9 and TRBJ1-2 for the parts outside the CDR3, the full variable domain is DTGVSQNPRHKITKRGQNVTFRCDPISEHNRLYWYRQTLGQGPEFLTYFQNEAQLEKSRLLSDRFSAERPKGSFSTLEIQRTEQGDSAMYLCASSLGQALANYGYTFGSGTRLTVV.

CDR3 loop: CASSYSGGSAEQYF. The CDR3 coding sequence is TGTGCCAGCAGTTACTCGGGGGGAAGTGCCGAGCAGTACTTC. The V call is TRBV6-5, the J call TRBJ2-7, with D perhaps TRBD2 (6 bases). Looked up from germline, CDR1 is MNHEY and CDR2 is SVGAGI. V lost 0 bases, J lost 6 bases, and 12 bases lay in between. The length of the CDR3 is 14 residues.

This clone was counted a single time. The chain employs TRBV10-3 and TRBJ2-7; 8 nucleotides line up with TRBD2. V was pared by 2 bases and J by 4 bases, with 7 bases of the junction left unmatched. The germline V gene encodes CDR1 ENHRY and CDR2 SYGVKD. The CDR3 runs to 15 residues. This chain's CDR3 is CAISEPSGSLYEQYF. Here the CDR3 DNA reads TGTGCCATCAGTGAGCCGAGCGGGAGTCTGTACGAGCAGTACTTC.

The V and J genes are TRBV7-9 and TRBJ2-5; 10 bases fit TRBD2. This CDR3 spans 15 amino acids. Trimming at V came to 6 bases and at J to 5 bases, leaving 9 bases not matched to a gene. Germline V lookup: CDR1 SEHNR, CDR2 FQNEAQ (reference sequence). The DNA of the CDR3 is TGTGCCAGCAGAGAAGCGGGGGGGCCTTGGGAGACCCAGTACTTC. It encodes CASREAGGPWETQYF.

J is TRBJ2-3 and V is TRBV6-5, with D maybe TRBD1 (6 bases). This CDR3 contains 15 residues. Trimming pared 2 bases from V and 6 bases from J, leaving 15 bases between. CDR1 MNHEY and CDR2 SVGAGI come from the germline V gene. The CDR3 loop is CASSYQQGPLDTQYF. The CDR3 DNA is TGTGCCAGCAGTTACCAACAGGGCCCTCTCGATACGCAGTATTTT.

J is TRBJ2-7 and V is TRBV7-9; TRBD1 or TRBD2 may be the D gene (6 bases each). V was cut by 4 bases and J by 2 bases, with 27 bases left in between. The CDR3 runs to 19 residues. Germline V gene sequence: CDR1 SEHNR, CDR2 FQNEAQ (reference sequence). Here the CDR3 reads CASSSAGIPGQGVPYEQYF. The DNA of the CDR3 is TGTGCCAGCAGCTCTGCGGGAATACCGGGACAAGGGGTTCCCTACGAGCAGTACTTC.

This chain connects TRBV27 to TRBJ2-1; D remains unclear. Trimming removed 5 bases from V and 4 bases from J, with 15 bases in between. This CDR3 contains 15 residues. From germline, CDR1 is MNHEY and CDR2 SMNVEV (reference sequence). In nucleotides, the CDR3 is TGTGCCAGCAGTACGTATAAAGAGGCGTACAATGAGCAGTTCTTC. As protein: CASSTYKEAYNEQFF.

The chain links TRBV5-5 to TRBJ1-1, with TRBD1 identical over 7 bases. Germline loops: CDR1 SGHKS, CDR2 YYEKEE (reference sequence). Losses at the gene ends were 2 bases for V and 4 bases for J; bases not matched to a gene: 5. This CDR3 has 14 amino acids. The CDR3 DNA sequence: TGTGCCAGCAGCTTTCAACAGGGGAGCACTGAAGCTTTCTTT. The encoded protein is CASSFQQGSTEAFF.

The V call is TRBV6-5, the J call TRBJ2-1, with 8 bases fitting TRBD1. This CDR3 spans 15 amino acids. V lost 6 bases to trimming and J lost 5 bases; unmatched junction nucleotides: 9. Germline CDR1 reads MNHEY; CDR2 reads SVGAGI. The CDR3 nucleotides are TGTGCCAGCAGCCACCAAGGACAGGGCCACAATGAGCAGTTCTTC. Translated: CASSHQGQGHNEQFF.

The chain employs TRBV30 and TRBJ2-1; 7 nucleotides line up with TRBD1. Looked up from germline, CDR1 is GTSNPN and CDR2 is SVGIG (reference sequence). V was clipped by 3 bases and J by 5 bases; unmatched bases: 13. The CDR3 sequence is 16 residues long. The CDR3 sequence is CAWRPLDRVYDNEQFF. CDR3 sequence (DNA): TGTGCCTGGAGACCCCTCGACAGGGTGTACGACAATGAGCAGTTCTTC.

This clone was found once. The chain couples TRBV19 to TRBJ2-1; D is possibly TRBD2 (6 bases). Per germline, CDR1 LNHDA and CDR2 SQIVND (reference sequence). V lost 3 bases to trimming and J lost 4 bases, with 16 bases between them. The CDR3 extends over 16 amino acids. The DNA for the CDR3 is TGTGCCAGTAGTATTGTAGGGGCGGGGCTATACAATGAGCAGTTCTTC. It codes for CASSIVGAGLYNEQFF.

The chain uses TRBV4-2 and TRBJ2-1; D call uncertain. The germline gives CDR1 LGHNA, CDR2 YNFKEQ. Trimming cost V 0 bases and J 7 bases, with 7 bases left between them. CDR3 length equals 13 residues. The CDR3 DNA is TGTGCCAGCAGCCAAGATCAGCTAAATGAGCAGTTCTTC. Amino acids: CASSQDQLNEQFF.

The chain uses TRBV2 and TRBJ2-5; D remains unclear. The closer fit of TRBJ2-7 to the DNA end suggests the J call may be wrong. Per the germline V gene, CDR1 is SNHLY and CDR2 is FYNNEI. This CDR3 comprises 12 residues. CDR3 loop: CASSLTAYEQYF. The CDR3 nucleotides read TGTGCCAGCTCCCTTACCGCCTACGAGCAGTACTTC.

V and J are TRBV13 and TRBJ1-2, with a weak D call TRBD1 (5 bases). In germline, CDR1 is PRHDT, CDR2 FYEKMQ (reference sequence). The ends were cut back, 5 bases at V and 4 bases at J, with 14 bases in the middle. This CDR3 contains 14 residues. The CDR3 DNA follows: TGTGCCAGCAGCCCGCAGACAGCCCCCTATGGCTACACCTTC. Protein sequence: CASSPQTAPYGYTF.

The rearrangement links TRBV7-3 to TRBJ2-3, with D unresolved. Trimming removed 5 bases at V and 2 bases at J, with 5 bases between. There are 12 residues in the CDR3. Germline CDR1 SGHTA, CDR2 FQGTGA. The CDR3 protein is CASSGDTDTQYF. The CDR3, as DNA: TGTGCCAGCAGCGGAGACACAGATACGCAGTATTTT.